This T cell receptor beta chain was recorded in a study of Tregs in tolerant kidney transplant recipients. Study conclusions and caveats: Antigen-driven expansion was suggested because donor-specific Tregs expanded more than all Tregs in tolerant patients.

Mixed chimerism was transient after nonmyeloablative marrow transplants from related graft donors. Thawed PBMCs were FACS-sorted into unstimulated CD4+CD25+CD127- regulatory T cells, CD4+CD25- non-regulatory cells, CD4 and CD8 cells. The data were produced by immunoSEQ multiplex PCR, yet TCRdb's version contains in-frame clones alone and is incomplete. The table records more than 90,000 clones, approximately 93% of them present only once. This clone is a singleton in its sample. The antigen is undetermined. The CDR3 totals 14 residues. Germline CDR1 SGHVS, CDR2 FNYEAQ. V gave up 5 bases and J gave up 5 bases, with 16 bases separating them.

The V and J genes are TRBV7-6 and TRBJ2-7; D ambiguous. Source: CD4+ T cells from blood (PBMCs), taken 12 months after the transplant. The clonotype comes from a human patient who received a combined kidney and bone marrow transplant. Some T cells may originate from the graft donor. The DNA for the CDR3 is TGTGCCAGCAGCCTCCAGGTTTTTTCTGACGAGCAGTACTTC. Translation gives CASSLQVFSDEQYF.